This T cell receptor (beta chain) is from a study of post-analysis software for immune sequencing data. Study in general: Included courses were relapsing-remitting and secondary progressive multiple sclerosis; progressive-relapsing multiple sclerosis was also included. General study findings and limits: In patients, TRBV5-6, TRBV5-1 and TRBV20-1 belonged to 4 or 5 TRBV segments found more frequently than in controls. Clustering by F measure revealed strong co-clustering among samples prepared together in one batch. Multiple sclerosis patients showed significantly lower normalized Chao1 diversity than controls did.

To note about this clonotype: Its target is not known.

TCR beta cDNA libraries had unique molecular identifiers. Each CDR3 protein gets one entry after TCRdb re-called the PCR reads with MiXCR. The sample holds roughly 870,000 distinct CDR3 sequences, roughly 58% seen once. With 4 bases clipped from V and 6 bases from J, the junction kept 13 bases outside the gene matches. Germline V gene lookup returns CDR1 MGHRA and CDR2 YSYEKL. This CDR3 is built from 16 residues. This receptor was identified in a girl under 18 with multiple sclerosis. This rearrangement joins TRBV4-1 to TRBJ2-7, with 9 bases fitting TRBD1. Sample: blood. In DNA, the CDR3 is TGCGCCAGCAGCCGAACTACCGGGACAGGGCGTTCCGAGCAGTACTTC. It encodes CASSRTTGTGRSEQYF.